This TCR beta chain was recovered during a study of identical twins. Findings and limits, study-wide: Weaker excess twin sharing was seen among beta out-of-frame sequences. The study reached conclusions through statistical analysis that was cross-sectional, not following the same donors. Insertion counts were lower in abundant cord blood beta clonotypes, a trend that memory repertoires did not show.

J was trimmed by 9 bases and V by 5 bases; bases with no gene match: 11. The CDR3 is made up of 15 amino acids. The germline V gene encodes CDR1 LGHNA and CDR2 YSLEER. After template switching added a universal primer site, the resulting cDNA carried unique molecular identifiers. TCRdb re-derived calls from the 5' RACE reads in MiXCR, one entry per CDR3 protein. Of hundreds of thousands of distinct CDR3 sequences in the sample, about 9.4% were seen once. Only a few counts were recorded for this clonotype. Its antigen is currently unknown. The same data also went into a second study, on yellow fever vaccine responses in identical twins.

The chain uses TRBV4-3 and TRBJ2-1, with 9 bases that match TRBD1. This sequence originates from a woman aged 18-29 years in good health. Sequencing was carried out using PBMCs. CDR3 nucleotide sequence: TGCGCCAGCAGCTCAATGGGAGGGGGACAGGGTGAGCAGTTCTTC. This encodes CASSSMGGGQGEQFF.